The sequence of this TCR beta chain was determined in a study of T cell responses to AZD1222 COVID-19 vaccine. Study results and caveats: Seropositivity was recorded at baseline in only 6 or 7 AZD1222 recipients. Most donors were white British and more were female, and clonal diversity was possibly underestimated. Unmutated variant regions reportedly attract nearly half of all spike-specific TCRs.

Some clones are missing from TCRdb's copy, which holds only in-frame ones; the method was immunoSEQ multiplex PCR. Of over 100,000 clones listed, over 75% were seen once; the top ten hold roughly 13%. Germline-derived CDR1 and CDR2 are SGHDT and YYEEEE. Trimming stripped 0 bases from V and 1 base from J, with 8 bases between. CDR3 size: 15 residues. On this clone itself: Its specificity is not known.

This receptor was taken from an adult in good health. This chain joins TRBV5-6 and TRBJ1-3; TRBD1 might be the D (5 bases). Here the sequenced sample was peripheral blood, taken on day 0 of MenACWY control vaccination. The CDR3 DNA sequence: TGTGCCAGCAGCTTGGCCCCAGGGTCTGGAAACACCATATATTTT. Translating it yields CASSLAPGSGNTIYF.